These 19 T cell receptor beta chains were sequenced from one sample in a study of blood T cell repertoires in COVID-19. Libraries were prepared by immunoSEQ multiplex PCR; TCRdb keeps only in-frame clonotypes and omits some of them. The repertoire includes 300,000 to 450,000 clones, around nine tenths of them detected once, and over 3.5% sits in the top ten. The specimen sequenced was peripheral blood. The receptors come from a woman aged 60-75 years with COVID-19, enrolled during active disease.

Comment on this clone: The junction departs from the called germline gene at one end, perhaps through a read error. The V and J genes are TRBV7-6 and TRBJ1-1; 7 bases are shared with TRBD1. There are 14 residues in the CDR3. Per germline, CDR1 SGHVS and CDR2 FNYEAQ. CDR3 in DNA: TGCGCCAGCAGCCCCGACAGGGTTTACACTGAAGCTTTCTTT. Its protein is CASSPDRVYTEAFF.

The V and J genes are TRBV5-1 and TRBJ1-6; tentative D call: TRBD1 (6 bases). The CDR3 sequence is 17 residues long. Trimming left V 0 bases short and J 0 bases short, with 10 bases between. Per germline, CDR1 SGHRS and CDR2 YFSETQ. The CDR3 nucleotides are TGCGCCAGCAGCTTGGCCCCGGACAGCTCCTATAATTCACCCCTCCACTTT. It translates to CASSLAPDSSYNSPLHF.

The V call is TRBV18, the J call TRBJ2-5, with TRBD1 identical over 7 bases. Losses at the gene ends were 5 bases for V and 5 bases for J; bases not matched to a gene: 8. CDR1 KGHSH and CDR2 LQKENI come from the germline V gene. The CDR3 spans 14 residues. CDR3 sequence (DNA): TGTGCCAGCTCATACACAGGGGCGGGTGAGACCCAGTACTTC. Its protein is CASSYTGAGETQYF.

The V and J genes are TRBV7-9 and TRBJ1-4; TRBD1 might be the D (6 bases). Germline CDR1 reads SEHNR; CDR2 reads FQNEAQ (reference sequence). Trimming stripped 1 base from V and 0 bases from J, with 9 bases between. This CDR3 contains 16 residues. The CDR3 DNA reads TGTGCCAGCAGCTTAGGACAGGCAGCAACTAATGAAAAACTGTTTTTT. This codes for CASSLGQAATNEKLFF.

The chain uses TRBV29-1 and TRBJ1-4; possible D gene TRBD1, 6 bases. There are 14 residues in the CDR3. In germline, CDR1 is SQVTM, CDR2 ANQGSEA. V dropped 2 bases and J dropped 8 bases, with 15 bases sitting between them. This CDR3 is CSVELQGRREKLFF. The CDR3 region has the DNA TGCAGCGTTGAACTACAGGGTCGTCGGGAAAAACTGTTTTTT.

This clone has a handful of counts. The chain has TRBV11-2 and TRBJ1-5; D unresolved. Looked up from germline, CDR1 is SGHAT and CDR2 is FQNNGV. The CDR3 is 13 amino acids. The V end was cut by 5 bases, the J end by 7 bases, with 12 bases between. The CDR3 coding sequence is TGTGCCAGCAGCCCCCACTACACCCAGCCCCAGCATTTT. Its protein product is CASSPHYTQPQHF. Drawing the rest from reference TRBV11-2 and TRBJ1-5, the complete variable domain is EAGVAQSPRYKIIEKRQSVAFWCNPISGHATLYWYQQILGQGPKLLIQFQNNGVVDDSQLPKDRFSAERLKGVDSTLKIQPAKLEDSAVYLCASSPHYTQPQHFGDGTRLSIL.

The V and J genes are TRBV6-2 or TRBV6-3 and TRBJ1-1, with D uncertain. Germline CDR1 and CDR2: MNHEY and SVGEGT. The CDR3 spans 13 residues. Deletions cut 6 bases from V and 4 bases from J, with 12 bases between. Here the CDR3 reads CASSFRSGTEAFF. The CDR3 coding sequence is TGTGCCAGCAGCTTCCGGAGCGGCACTGAAGCTTTCTTT.

The V call is TRBV9, the J call TRBJ1-2; no clear D gene. This CDR3 comprises 13 residues. The V end lost 4 bases, the J end lost 13 bases, and 20 bases lay between the germline ends. CDR1 and CDR2 from the germline V gene are SGDLS and YYNGEE. Written as DNA, the CDR3 is TGTGCCAGCAGCCCGAGCATGTTGGGAGGGATCACCTTC. Translated, it gives CASSPSMLGGITF.

The chain links TRBV18 to TRBJ2-5; 12 bases map to TRBD2. Germline trimming cut 1 base from V and 3 bases from J; bases unmatched to any gene: 3. CDR1 and CDR2 (germline): KGHSH, LQKENI. The CDR3 loop spans 16 amino acids. CDR3 in DNA: TGTGCCAGCTCACCACTCCTAGCGGGGGGGAAAGAGACCCAGTACTTC. Translating it yields CASSPLLAGGKETQYF.

The rearrangement uses TRBV7-9 and TRBJ2-5; 9 bases line up with TRBD2. This CDR3 spans 15 amino acids. V gave up 1 base and J gave up 3 bases; unmatched junction bases: 3. The germline CDR1 and CDR2 sequences are SEHNR and FQNEAQ (reference sequence). The CDR3 DNA reads TGTGCCAGCAGCTTAGGCGGGGGGGTTAAAGAGACCCAGTACTTC. Amino acids: CASSLGGGVKETQYF.

This chain joins TRBV5-8 and TRBJ1-2; TRBD1 matches 7 bases. The V and J ends lost 4 bases and 8 bases, in that order; junction bases with no gene match: 5. The CDR3 is made up of 12 amino acids. CDR1 and CDR2 (germline): SGHTS, YDEGEE. CDR3 sequence reads: CASSPGGRGYTF. The CDR3 nucleotides are TGTGCCAGCAGCCCAGGGGGTCGCGGCTACACCTTC.

The rearrangement links TRBV20-1 to TRBJ1-1; possible D gene TRBD1, 6 bases. This CDR3 region has 16 residues. V dropped 3 bases and J dropped 0 bases, with 17 bases sitting between them. Germline-derived CDR1 and CDR2 are DFQATT and SNEGSKA (reference sequence). CDR3 protein: CSASRGTKSMNTEAFF. The CDR3 DNA is TGCAGTGCTAGTAGGGGGACAAAGTCCATGAACACTGAAGCTTTCTTT.

This clone was observed once. The V gene is TRBV7-9, the J gene TRBJ1-6; D is unresolved. Between the trimmed V and J ends, which lost 5 bases and 5 bases, there was a span of 4 bases. Germline CDR1 and CDR2: SEHNR and FQNEAQ (reference sequence). The CDR3 length is 12 residues. The CDR3 nucleotides read TGTGCCAGCAGCCCTAATAATTCACCCCTCCACTTT. Amino acid sequence: CASSPNNSPLHF.

The V and J genes are TRBV3-1 (or the pseudogene TRBV3-2) and TRBJ2-1; 7 bases are a match to TRBD1. With 3 bases clipped from V and 1 base from J, the junction kept 9 bases outside the gene matches. This CDR3 spans 17 amino acids. Germline V gene data show CDR1 as LGHDT and CDR2 as YNNKEL (reference sequence). CDR3 in amino acids: CASSQGQRKVSYNEQFF. The CDR3 bases are TGTGCCAGCAGCCAGGGACAGAGGAAGGTATCCTACAATGAGCAGTTCTTC.

V gene TRBV18 combines with J gene TRBJ1-2; unclear D gene. The CDR3 is made up of 15 amino acids. V dropped 3 bases and J dropped 4 bases, with 15 bases sitting between them. CDR1 KGHSH and CDR2 LQKENI come from the germline V gene. The CDR3 DNA reads TGTGCCAGCTCACCGTCAGGCCGGGGTTTCTATGGCTACACCTTC. Residues: CASSPSGRGFYGYTF.

The rearrangement uses TRBV6-6 and TRBJ1-2; 7 bases map to TRBD1. The CDR3 contains 15 residues. Germline lookup yields CDR1 MNHNY and CDR2 SVGAGI (reference sequence). Trimming took 5 bases from V and 3 from J; bases not matched to a gene: 9. CDR3 protein: CASSNTGAGDYGYTF. As DNA, the CDR3 is TGTGCCAGCAGTAATACAGGGGCCGGGGACTATGGCTACACCTTC.

CDR3 bases: TGTGCCAGCTCACCGACGGGAGGCAGGAGCAATCAGCCCCAGCATTTT. This sequence encodes CASSPTGGRSNQPQHF. This chain joins TRBV18 and TRBJ1-5; D is unresolved. The V gene's germline CDR1 is KGHSH and CDR2 LQKENI. This CDR3 spans 16 amino acids. V dropped 3 bases and J dropped 1 base, with 13 bases sitting between them.

The chain carries TRBV5-4 and TRBJ1-2; TRBD1 might be the D (6 bases). CDR3 size: 15 residues. The V and J ends lost 5 bases and 4 bases respectively, with 18 bases between them. Germline CDR1 reads SGHNT; CDR2 reads YYREEE (reference sequence). The CDR3 protein is CASSSKKQGSYGYTF. In nucleotides, the CDR3 is TGTGCCAGCAGTAGCAAGAAACAGGGATCCTATGGCTACACCTTC. Full variable domain (outside the CDR3, taken from reference TRBV5-4 and TRBJ1-2): ETGVTQSPTHLIKTRGQQVTLRCSSQSGHNTVSWYQQALGQGPQFIFQYYREEENGRGNFPPRFSGLQFPNYSSELNVNALELDDSALYLCASSSKKQGSYGYTFGSGTRLTVV.

The chain is built from TRBV27 and TRBJ1-6, with TRBD1 matching over 11 bases. In germline, CDR1 is MNHEY, CDR2 SMNVEV (reference sequence). The V gene end was trimmed by 4 bases and the J gene end by 7 bases; junction bases not matched to a gene: 6. This CDR3 spans 16 amino acids. The CDR3 loop is CASSYGQGALNSPLHF. The CDR3 DNA reads as TGTGCCAGCAGTTACGGACAGGGGGCCTTAAATTCACCCCTCCACTTT.